This is a list of T cell receptor beta chains from one sample in a study of blood T cell repertoires in COVID-19. The data were produced by immunoSEQ multiplex PCR, yet TCRdb's version contains in-frame clones alone and is incomplete. The data show 220,000 or so clones, 89% seen once. The sample taken for sequencing was peripheral blood. These receptors came from a man aged 55 to 70 who had recovered from COVID-19. CDR3s include the opening cysteine and the closing phenylalanine or tryptophan. The D gene is left open where the match is weak. Rows give clone size only sometimes, using once, few, many, or a class for an expanded clone.

cdr3_length j_call clone_size d_call v_call cdr3_nt cdr3_aa
16 TRBJ2-7 - TRBD1 TRBV4-1 TGCGCCAGCAGCCATGAGGACAGGGATCCCTTTTACGAGCAGTACTTC CASSHEDRDPFYEQYF
17 TRBJ2-3 - - TRBV9 TGTGCCAGCAGCCCTAGATGGGGCTTAACTAGCACAGATACGCAGTATTTT CASSPRWGLTSTDTQYF
15 TRBJ2-3 - TRBD2 TRBV5-1 TGCGCCAGCAGCTCGGCGGGGGAAAGCACAGATACGCAGTATTTT CASSSAGESTDTQYF
16 TRBJ2-3 - - TRBV18 TGTGCCAGCTCACGGGGGACAGCGGGAGAAACAGATACGCAGTATTTT CASSRGTAGETDTQYF
14 TRBJ2-1 once - TRBV11-3 TGTGCCAGCAGCTTAACAGGGACCGCCAATGAGCAGTTCTTC CASSLTGTANEQFF
16 TRBJ1-2 - - TRBV9 TGTGCCAGCAGCGTAGGCAAAGACAGATTTAACTATGGCTACACCTTC CASSVGKDRFNYGYTF
14 TRBJ1-1 - - TRBV2 TGTGCCAGCAGATCTGAGACAGTGGCCACTGAAGCTTTCTTT CASRSETVATEAFF
13 TRBJ1-5 - - TRBV28 TGTGCCAGCACCCGAACCGGGTCTGGGCCCCAGCATTTT CASTRTGSGPQHF
13 TRBJ1-2 - - TRBV19 TGTGCCAGTAGTTGGCAGACTAACTATGGCTACACCTTC CASSWQTNYGYTF
16 TRBJ2-1 - TRBD1 TRBV19 TGTGCCAGTAGTGTTCCCGGGACAGTGACGTGGAATGAGCAGTTCTTC CASSVPGTVTWNEQFF
18 TRBJ2-2 - TRBD2 TRBV6-1 TGTGCCAGCAGTGCGCCGGGACTAGTCGTTATGAACACCGGGGAGCTGTTTTTT CASSAPGLVVMNTGELFF
15 TRBJ2-1 - TRBD1 TRBV6-5 TGTGCCAGCAGGGGTACAGGACAGGGGGCAAATGAGCAGTTCTTC CASRGTGQGANEQFF